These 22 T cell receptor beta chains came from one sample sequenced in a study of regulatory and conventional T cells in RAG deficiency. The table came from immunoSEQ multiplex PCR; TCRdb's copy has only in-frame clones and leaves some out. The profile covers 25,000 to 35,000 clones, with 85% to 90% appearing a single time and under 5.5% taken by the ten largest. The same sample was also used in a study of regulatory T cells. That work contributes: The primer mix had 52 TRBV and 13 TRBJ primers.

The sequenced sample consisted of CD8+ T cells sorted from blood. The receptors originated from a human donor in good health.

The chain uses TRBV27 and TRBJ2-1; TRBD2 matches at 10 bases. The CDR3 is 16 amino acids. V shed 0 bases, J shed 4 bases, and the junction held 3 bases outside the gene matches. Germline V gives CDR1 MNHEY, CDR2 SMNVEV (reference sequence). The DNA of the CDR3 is TGTGCCAGCAGTTTATCAGCGGGAGGGGATTACAATGAGCAGTTCTTC. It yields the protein CASSLSAGGDYNEQFF.

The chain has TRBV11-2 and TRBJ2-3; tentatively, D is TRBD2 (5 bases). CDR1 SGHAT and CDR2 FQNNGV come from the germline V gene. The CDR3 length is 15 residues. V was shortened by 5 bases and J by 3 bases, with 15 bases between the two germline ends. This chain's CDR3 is CASSLGSRETDTQYF. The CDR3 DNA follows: TGTGCCAGCAGCCTAGGGTCCCGGGAAACAGATACGCAGTATTTT.

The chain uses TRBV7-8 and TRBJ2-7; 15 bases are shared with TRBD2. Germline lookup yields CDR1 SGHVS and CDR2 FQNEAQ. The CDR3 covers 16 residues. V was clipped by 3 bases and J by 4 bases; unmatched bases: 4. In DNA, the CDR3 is TGTGCCAGCAGCTTTGGGACTAGCGGGGGGCCTTACGAGCAGTACTTC. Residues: CASSFGTSGGPYEQYF.

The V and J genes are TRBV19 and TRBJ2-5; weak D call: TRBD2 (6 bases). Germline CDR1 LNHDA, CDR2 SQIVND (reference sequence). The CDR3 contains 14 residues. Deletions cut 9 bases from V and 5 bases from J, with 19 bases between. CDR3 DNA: TGTGCCAGCGGTGGCGGGGCCGATATGGAGACCCAGTACTTC. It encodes CASGGGADMETQYF.

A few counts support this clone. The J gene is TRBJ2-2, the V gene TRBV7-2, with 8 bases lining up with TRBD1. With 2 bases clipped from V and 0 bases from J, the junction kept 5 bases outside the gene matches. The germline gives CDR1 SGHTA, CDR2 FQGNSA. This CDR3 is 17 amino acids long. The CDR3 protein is CASSLPSGGTNTGELFF. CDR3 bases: TGTGCCAGCAGCTTACCCTCAGGGGGCACGAACACCGGGGAGCTGTTTTTT.

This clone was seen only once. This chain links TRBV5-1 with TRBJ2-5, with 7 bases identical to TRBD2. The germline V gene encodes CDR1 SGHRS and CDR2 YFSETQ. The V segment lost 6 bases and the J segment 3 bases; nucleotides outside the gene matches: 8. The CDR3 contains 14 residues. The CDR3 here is CASTRLGLKETQYF. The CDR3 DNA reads TGCGCCAGCACCCGCCTGGGACTAAAAGAGACCCAGTACTTC.

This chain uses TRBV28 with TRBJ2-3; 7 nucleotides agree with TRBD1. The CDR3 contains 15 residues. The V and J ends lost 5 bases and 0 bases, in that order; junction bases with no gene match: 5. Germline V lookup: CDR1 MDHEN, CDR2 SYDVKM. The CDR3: CASSLRDSSTDTQYF. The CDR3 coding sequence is TGTGCCAGCAGTCTCCGGGACAGTAGCACAGATACGCAGTATTTT.

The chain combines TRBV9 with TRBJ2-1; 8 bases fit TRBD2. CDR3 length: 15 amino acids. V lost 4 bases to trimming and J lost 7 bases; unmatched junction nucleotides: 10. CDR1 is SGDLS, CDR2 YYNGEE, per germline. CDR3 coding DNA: TGTGCCAGCAGCCCTTGGACTAGCCCGGCGAATGAGCAGTTCTTC. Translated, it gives CASSPWTSPANEQFF.

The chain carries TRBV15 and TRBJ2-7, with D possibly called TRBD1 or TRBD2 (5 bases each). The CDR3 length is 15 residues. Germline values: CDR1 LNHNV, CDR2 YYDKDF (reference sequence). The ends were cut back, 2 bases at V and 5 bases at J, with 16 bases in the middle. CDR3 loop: CATSRLQGTSDEQYF. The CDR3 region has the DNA TGTGCCACCAGCAGATTACAAGGGACGTCCGACGAGCAGTACTTC.

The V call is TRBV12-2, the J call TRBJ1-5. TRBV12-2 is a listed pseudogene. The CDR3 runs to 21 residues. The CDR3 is CASRLVWGMGRIRNSNQPQHF. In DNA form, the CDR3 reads TGTGCAAGTCGCTTAGTGTGGGGTATGGGCAGAATAAGGAATAGCAATCAGCCCCAGCATTTT.

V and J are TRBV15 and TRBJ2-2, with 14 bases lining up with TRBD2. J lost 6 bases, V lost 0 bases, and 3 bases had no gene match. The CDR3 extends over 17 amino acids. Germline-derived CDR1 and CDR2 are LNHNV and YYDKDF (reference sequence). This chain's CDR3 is CATSRDRLAGGPGELFF. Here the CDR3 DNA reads TGTGCCACCAGCAGAGATAGACTAGCGGGGGGGCCCGGGGAGCTGTTTTTT.

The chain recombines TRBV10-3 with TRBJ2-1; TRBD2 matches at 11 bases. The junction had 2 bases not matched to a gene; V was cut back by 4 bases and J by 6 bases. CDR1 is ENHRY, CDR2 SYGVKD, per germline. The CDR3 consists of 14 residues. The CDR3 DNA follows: TGTGCCATCAGTGGGACTAGCGGGTCCAATGAGCAGTTCTTC. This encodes CAISGTSGSNEQFF.

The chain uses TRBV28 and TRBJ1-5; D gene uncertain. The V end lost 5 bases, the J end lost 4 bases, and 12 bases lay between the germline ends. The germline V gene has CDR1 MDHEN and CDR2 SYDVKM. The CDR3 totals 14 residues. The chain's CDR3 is CASSADKSNQPQHF. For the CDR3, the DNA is TGTGCCAGCAGTGCCGATAAGAGTAATCAGCCCCAGCATTTT.

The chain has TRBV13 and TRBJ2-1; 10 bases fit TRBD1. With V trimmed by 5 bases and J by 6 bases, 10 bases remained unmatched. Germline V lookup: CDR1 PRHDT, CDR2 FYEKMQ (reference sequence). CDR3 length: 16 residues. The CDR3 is CASSGVTGGGPNEQFF. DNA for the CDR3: TGTGCCAGCAGCGGGGTGACAGGGGGCGGCCCCAATGAGCAGTTCTTC.

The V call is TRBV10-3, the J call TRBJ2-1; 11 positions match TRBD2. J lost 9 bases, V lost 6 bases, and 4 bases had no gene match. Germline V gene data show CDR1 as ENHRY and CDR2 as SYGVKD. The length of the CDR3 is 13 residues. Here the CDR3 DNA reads TGTGCCATCAGCTACGGGACTAGCGGTGAGCAGTTCTTC. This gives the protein CAISYGTSGEQFF.

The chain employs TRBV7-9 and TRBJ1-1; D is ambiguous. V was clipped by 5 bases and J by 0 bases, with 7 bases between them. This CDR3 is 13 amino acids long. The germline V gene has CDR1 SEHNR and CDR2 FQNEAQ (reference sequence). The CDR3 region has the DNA TGTGCCAGCAGCGAAGGACTGAACACTGAAGCTTTCTTT. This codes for CASSEGLNTEAFF.

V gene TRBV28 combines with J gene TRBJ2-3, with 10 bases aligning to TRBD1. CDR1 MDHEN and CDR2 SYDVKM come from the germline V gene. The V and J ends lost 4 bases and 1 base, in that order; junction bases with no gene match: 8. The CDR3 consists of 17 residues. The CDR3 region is CASSSIGQGVGTDTQYF. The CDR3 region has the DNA TGTGCCAGCAGTTCGATAGGACAGGGGGTAGGCACAGATACGCAGTATTTT.

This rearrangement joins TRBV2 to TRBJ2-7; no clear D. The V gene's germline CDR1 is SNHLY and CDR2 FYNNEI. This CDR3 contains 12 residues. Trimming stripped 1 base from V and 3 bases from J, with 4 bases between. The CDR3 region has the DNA TGTGCCAGCAGTGAAGATCGCTACGAGCAGTACTTC. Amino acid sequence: CASSEDRYEQYF.

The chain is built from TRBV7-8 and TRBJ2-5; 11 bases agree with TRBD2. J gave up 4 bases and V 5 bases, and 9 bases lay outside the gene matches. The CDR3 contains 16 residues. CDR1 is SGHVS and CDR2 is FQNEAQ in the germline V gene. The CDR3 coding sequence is TGTGCCAGCAGCCCCATAGCGGGAGGGCCAGGAGAGACCCAGTACTTC. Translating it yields CASSPIAGGPGETQYF.

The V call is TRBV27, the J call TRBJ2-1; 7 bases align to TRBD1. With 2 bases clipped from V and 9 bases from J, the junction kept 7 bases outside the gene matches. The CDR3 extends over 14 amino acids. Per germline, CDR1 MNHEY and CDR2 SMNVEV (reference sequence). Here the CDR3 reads CASSLGQALVEQFF. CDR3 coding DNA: TGTGCCAGCAGTTTAGGACAGGCGTTGGTTGAGCAGTTCTTC.

The CDR3 region is CASSIDPGREAFF. The DNA for the CDR3 is TGTGCCAGTAGTATAGATCCTGGGCGCGAAGCTTTCTTT. The V call is TRBV19, the J call TRBJ1-1, with D hard to call. Trimming stripped 0 bases from V and 8 bases from J, with 10 bases between. The CDR3 totals 13 residues. Germline values: CDR1 LNHDA, CDR2 SQIVND (reference sequence).

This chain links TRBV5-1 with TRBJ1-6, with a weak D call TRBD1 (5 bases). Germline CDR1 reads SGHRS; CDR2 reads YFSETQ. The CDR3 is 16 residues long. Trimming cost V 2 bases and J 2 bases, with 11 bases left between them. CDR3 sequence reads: CASSLQDFTYNSPLHF. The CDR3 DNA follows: TGCGCCAGCAGCTTACAGGACTTCACCTATAATTCACCCCTCCACTTT.